This TCR beta chain stems from a study of blood T cell repertoires in COVID-19. Study details: Sources were T cells, B-cell-depleted T cells, or PBMCs; the material itself was cDNA or gDNA.

Germline assignment: CDR1 MDHEN and CDR2 SYDVKM. V was clipped by 7 bases and J by 0 bases; unmatched bases: 8. This CDR3 region has 16 residues. The authors' processing: Amplifying reference gene primers gave estimates of nucleated cell counts. Repertoires were generated with immunoSEQ multiplex PCR, while TCRdb's copy carries only in-frame clones and drops some. For V, J and clone size, that table is used; D and trimming come from the DNA. The sample holds around 300,000 clones, around 90% seen once. Sequenced sample: PBMCs or T cells enriched from blood (not recorded which). The V and J genes are TRBV28 and TRBJ1-3; 8 nucleotides match TRBD1. This TCR was sampled from a woman aged 18-30 years with acute COVID-19. The CDR3 bases are TGTGCCAGCACCCTACCGGGACAGGTCTCTGGAAACACCATATATTTT. Translation gives CASTLPGQVSGNTIYF. The full variable domain, completed using reference TRBV28 and TRBJ1-3, is DVKVTQSSRYLVKRTGEKVFLECVQDMDHENMFWYRQDPGLGLRLIYFSYDVKMKEKGDIPEGYSVSREKKERFSLILESASTNQTSMYLCASTLPGQVSGNTIYFGEGSWLTVV.